The rows below give T cell receptor beta chains drawn from one sample of a study of blood T cell repertoires in COVID-19. Clones were sequenced by immunoSEQ multiplex PCR, and TCRdb holds only the in-frame ones, with some missing. Of 280,000 or so clones in the sample, under 90% were seen once. Input material: PBMCs or T cells enriched from blood (not recorded which). The receptors were gathered from a woman in her forties or fifties who had been exposed to COVID-19. The CDR3 runs from the conserved cysteine through the conserved F or W. D genes are given only for firm matches. Rows may omit the clone size; those that give it use once, few, many or a size class.

V gene	D gene	J gene	clone size	CDR3 DNA	CDR3 protein
TRBV2	TRBD1	TRBJ1-1	NA	TGTGCCAGCAGCCCGGGACAGGGGTACACTGAAGCTTTCTTT	CASSPGQGYTEAFF
TRBV5-1	TRBD2	TRBJ2-3	NA	TGCGCCACCCAGCTAGCGGGGAAGCCAGATACGCAGTATTTT	CATQLAGKPDTQYF
TRBV14	NA	TRBJ1-1	few	TGTGCCAGCAGCCCTAGACTTGAAGCTTTCTTT	CASSPRLEAFF
TRBV11-2	TRBD1	TRBJ2-6	once	TGTGCCAGCCAAATCGACAGGGCCTCTGGGGCCAACGTCCTGACTTTC	CASQIDRASGANVLTF
TRBV3-1/TRBV3-2	TRBD1	TRBJ1-1	NA	TGTGCCAGCAGCCTAAGGGGGGACAGGGGGTACACTGAAGCTTTCTTT	CASSLRGDRGYTEAFF
TRBV7-9	NA	TRBJ1-1	NA	TGTGCCAGCAGCTTATCAGCGCCGAACACTGAAGCTTTCTTT	CASSLSAPNTEAFF
TRBV9	NA	TRBJ2-2	NA	TGTGCCAGCAGCGTAGACGATCGCGCCGGGGAGCTGTTTTTT	CASSVDDRAGELFF
TRBV15	NA	TRBJ2-3	NA	TGTGCCACCAGACAGAGTGTTGTACAGGCGCAGTATTTT	CATRQSVVQAQYF
TRBV7-4	NA	TRBJ1-1	once	TGTGCCAGCATCAAGACAATACGTAAGGAGGACACTGAAGCTTTCTTT	CASIKTIRKEDTEAFF
TRBV7-9	TRBD1	TRBJ1-5	NA	TGTGCCAGCAGCTTAGGGGGGACAGGGGGACAGCCCCAGCATTTT	CASSLGGTGGQPQHF
TRBV25-1	NA	TRBJ1-2	NA	TGTGCCAGCAGTCGAGGAAATGGCTACACCTTC	CASSRGNGYTF
TRBV5-1	NA	TRBJ2-2	NA	TGCGCCAGAGAAAAAGAAACAGGGGAGGTCGACACCGGGGAGCTGTTTTTT	CAREKETGEVDTGELFF
TRBV5-1	NA	TRBJ2-1	NA	TGCGCCAGCAGCTTGAGATCCGGCGGGGAGACCTACAATGAGCAGTTCTTC	CASSLRSGGETYNEQFF
TRBV9	NA	TRBJ2-3	NA	TGTGCCAGCAGCGTAGGAGGGCCCGATACGCAGTATTTT	CASSVGGPDTQYF
TRBV28	NA	TRBJ1-5	NA	TGTGCCAGCAGTTTATCACCGGGTTTCCGTAATCAGCCCCAGCATTTT	CASSLSPGFRNQPQHF
TRBV24-1	TRBD2	TRBJ2-3	NA	TGTGCCACCAGTGACCACGGACTAGCCGTTGAAGGAGATACGCAGTATTTT	CATSDHGLAVEGDTQYF
TRBV2	NA	TRBJ1-2	NA	TGTGCCAGCAGTGAAGCGCATGGGGGGGATCTTGATGGCTACACCTTC	CASSEAHGGDLDGYTF
TRBV7-2	TRBD1	TRBJ1-2	once	TGTGCCAGCAGCGACCGGGACAGGGGGAATTATGGCTACACCTTC	CASSDRDRGNYGYTF
TRBV6-5	NA	TRBJ1-3	NA	TGTGCCAGCAGCCGCACAGGCGGCCGAAACACCATATATTTT	CASSRTGGRNTIYF
TRBV21-1	NA	TRBJ2-1	once	TGTGCCAGGATCCCCGGGGGTATGGGCAATGAGCAGTTCTTC	CARIPGGMGNEQFF
TRBV28	TRBD2	TRBJ2-3	NA	TGTGCCAGCCTACCGAGTTTGGGGGGACTAGCGGTTCCCCGCTCCACAGATACGCAGTATTTT	CASLPSLGGLAVPRSTDTQYF
TRBV4-2	TRBD1	TRBJ1-5	NA	TGTGCCAGCAGCCCCGCCCAAGGAGGGGGCATGGGGCCCCAGCATTTT	CASSPAQGGGMGPQHF
TRBV5-1	NA	TRBJ2-6	NA	TGCGCCAGCAGCGCCACAGGGACTGGGGCCAACGTCCTGACTTTC	CASSATGTGANVLTF
TRBV11-3	TRBD2	TRBJ2-7	NA	TGTGCCAGCGGACCTAGCGGGGGGTACGAGCAGTACTTC	CASGPSGGYEQYF
TRBV5-5	NA	TRBJ2-3	NA	TGTGCCAGCAGCTTCATAGAGTTGAGCACAGATACGCAGTATTTT	CASSFIELSTDTQYF
TRBV6-5	TRBD1	TRBJ2-7	few	TGTGCCAGCAGCTCGGGACAGGGCCTCTCCTACGAGCAGTACTTC	CASSSGQGLSYEQYF